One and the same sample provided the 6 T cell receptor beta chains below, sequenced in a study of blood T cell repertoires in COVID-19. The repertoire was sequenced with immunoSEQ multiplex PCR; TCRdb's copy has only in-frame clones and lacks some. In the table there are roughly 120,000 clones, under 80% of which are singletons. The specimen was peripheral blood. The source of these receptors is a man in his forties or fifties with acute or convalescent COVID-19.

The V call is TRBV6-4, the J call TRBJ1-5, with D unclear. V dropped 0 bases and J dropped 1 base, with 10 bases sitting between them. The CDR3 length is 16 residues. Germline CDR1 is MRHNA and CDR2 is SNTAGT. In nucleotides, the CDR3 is TGTGCCAGCAGTGACTCGAGAGGCGAAAGCAATCAGCCCCAGCATTTT. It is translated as CASSDSRGESNQPQHF.

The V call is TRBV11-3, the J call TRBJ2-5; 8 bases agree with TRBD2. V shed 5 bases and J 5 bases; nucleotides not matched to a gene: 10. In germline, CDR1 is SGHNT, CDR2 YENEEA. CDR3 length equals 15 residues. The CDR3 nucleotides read TGTGCCAGCAGCGCCTCTACTAGCGGAGCTGAGACCCAGTACTTC. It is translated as CASSASTSGAETQYF.

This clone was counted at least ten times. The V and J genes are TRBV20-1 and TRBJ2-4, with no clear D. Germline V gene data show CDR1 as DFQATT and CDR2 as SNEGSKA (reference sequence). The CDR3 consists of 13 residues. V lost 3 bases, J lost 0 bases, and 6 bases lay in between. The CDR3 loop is CSASQLAKNIQYF. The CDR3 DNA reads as TGCAGTGCTAGTCAACTAGCCAAAAACATTCAGTACTTC.

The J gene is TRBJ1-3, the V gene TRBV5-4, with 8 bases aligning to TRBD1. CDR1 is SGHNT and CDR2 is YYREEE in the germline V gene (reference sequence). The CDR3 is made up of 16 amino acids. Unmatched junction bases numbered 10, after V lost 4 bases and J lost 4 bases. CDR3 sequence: CASSAGTGGIGNTIYF. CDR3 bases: TGTGCCAGCAGCGCCGGGACAGGTGGGATAGGAAACACCATATATTTT.

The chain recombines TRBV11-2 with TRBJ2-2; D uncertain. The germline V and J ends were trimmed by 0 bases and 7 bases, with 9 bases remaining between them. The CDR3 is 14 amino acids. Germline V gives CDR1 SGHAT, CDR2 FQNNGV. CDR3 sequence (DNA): TGTGCCAGCAGCTTAGAGGGCATAGGCGGGGAGCTGTTTTTT. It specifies CASSLEGIGGELFF.

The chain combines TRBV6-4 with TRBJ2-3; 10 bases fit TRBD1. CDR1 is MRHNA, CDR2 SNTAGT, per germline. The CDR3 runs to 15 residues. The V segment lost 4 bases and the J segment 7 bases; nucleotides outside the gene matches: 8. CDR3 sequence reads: CASSVSGQGTHTQYF. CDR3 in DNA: TGTGCCAGCAGTGTGTCGGGACAGGGGACCCATACGCAGTATTTT.